These T cell receptor beta chains were read from a single sample in a study of T cell responses to AZD1222 COVID-19 vaccine. Assay used: immunoSEQ multiplex PCR; TCRdb lists only in-frame clones, some missing. Of more than 150,000 clones listed, 85% to 95% are singletons. Sequences were derived from peripheral blood, sampled on day 0 of AZD1222 vaccination. These receptors were taken from an adult in good health. Both conserved end residues are part of each CDR3. Fields, in order: CDR3 length, J gene, clone size, D gene, V gene, CDR3 DNA, CDR3 protein. D genes are given only for firm matches. Rows give clone size only sometimes, using once, few, many, or a class for an expanded clone.

15,TRBJ2-2,.,TRBD1,TRBV30,TGTGCCTGCCAAAGACAGGGGAGAGAGACCGGGGAGCTGTTTTTT,CACQRQGRETGELFF
14,TRBJ1-1,.,.,TRBV20-1,TGCAGTGCTAGTAAAGGGTCCAAGAACACTGAAGCTTTCTTT,CSASKGSKNTEAFF
11,TRBJ2-7,.,.,TRBV4-2,TGTGCCAGCAGCCAAGGCTTCGAGCAGTACTTC,CASSQGFEQYF
16,TRBJ2-3,once,TRBD2,TRBV3-1/TRBV3-2,TGTGCCAGCAGCCAAAATGTGGGAGCGGGGACAGATACGCAGTATTTT,CASSQNVGAGTDTQYF
13,TRBJ2-7,.,TRBD2,TRBV30,TGTGCCTGCACGGGACTACCCCTCTACGAGCAGTACTTC,CACTGLPLYEQYF
15,TRBJ1-1,.,.,TRBV5-1,TGCGCCAGCAGCGATGGGGTACAGGGTAACACTGAAGCTTTCTTT,CASSDGVQGNTEAFF
16,TRBJ2-3,.,TRBD2,TRBV5-5,TGTGCCAGCAGCCGCGGGACTAGCGGGATCACAGATACGCAGTATTTT,CASSRGTSGITDTQYF
11,TRBJ1-1,.,.,TRBV29-1,TGCAGCGTTGAATGGGTAGCTGAAGCTTTCTTT,CSVEWVAEAFF
11,TRBJ1-2,.,.,TRBV21-1,TGTGCCAGCGGAGGGGTATCTGGCTACACCTTC,CASGGVSGYTF
11,TRBJ2-7,.,.,TRBV6-5,TGTGCCAGCCAGCATCTATACGAGCAGTACTTC,CASQHLYEQYF
14,TRBJ1-3,.,.,TRBV6-5,TGTGCCACCGGTCGGGACAACTCTGGAAACACCATATATTTT,CATGRDNSGNTIYF
14,TRBJ2-7,.,.,TRBV11-2,TGTGCCAGCAGCTTAGCCAGAGGGGGCTACGAGCAGTACTTC,CASSLARGGYEQYF
15,TRBJ2-2,.,.,TRBV5-1,TGCGCCAGCAGCTTGATCTCCAGATACACCGGGGAGCTGTTTTTT,CASSLISRYTGELFF
14,TRBJ1-1,.,.,TRBV5-1,TGCGCCAGCAGCACAGATGGGTCCGGCCCCAAAGCTTTCTTT,CASSTDGSGPKAFF
14,TRBJ2-3,.,.,TRBV19,TGTGCCAGTAGTTCTTCGACAGTCACAGATACGCAGTATTTT,CASSSSTVTDTQYF
14,TRBJ2-1,.,.,TRBV10-1,TGCGCCAGCAGTGAATTGACTGAACGGGGTGAGCAGTTCTTC,CASSELTERGEQFF
14,TRBJ2-7,.,TRBD1,TRBV4-1,TGCGCCAGCAGCCCGGACAGGGTGAGGGACGAGCAGTACTTC,CASSPDRVRDEQYF
15,TRBJ1-2,.,.,TRBV3-1/TRBV3-2,TGTGCCAGCAGCCAGTGGGCCGTCGAGGACTATGGCTACACCTTC,CASSQWAVEDYGYTF
14,TRBJ1-5,once,.,TRBV10-3,TGTGCCATCAGTCCTCGACAGGGCAATCAGCCCCAGCATTTT,CAISPRQGNQPQHF
15,TRBJ1-1,few,TRBD1,TRBV5-1,TGCGCCAGCGGCTCAGGGACAGCTTCGGGCACTGAAGCTTTCTTT,CASGSGTASGTEAFF
16,TRBJ1-5,.,.,TRBV10-3,TGTGCCATCAGTGCAGCCTTTCAAGATAGCAATCAGCCCCAGCATTTT,CAISAAFQDSNQPQHF
16,TRBJ2-1,.,.,TRBV19,TGTGCCAGTAGTATATTCGGGGGCGCTGCCTACAATGAGCAGTTCTTC,CASSIFGGAAYNEQFF
15,TRBJ2-1,.,TRBD1,TRBV29-1,TGCAGCGTCGCACCCCCGGGACAGGGATTCCATGAGCAGTTCTTC,CSVAPPGQGFHEQFF
14,TRBJ1-1,.,.,TRBV30,TGTGCCTGGAGTCTGCGTACCTGGGACACTGAAGCTTTCTTT,CAWSLRTWDTEAFF
15,TRBJ1-1,.,.,TRBV18,TGTGCCAGCTCAAGTCGACAGCAGCAGAACACTGAAGCTTTCTTT,CASSSRQQQNTEAFF
15,TRBJ1-6,.,TRBD1,TRBV25-1,TGTGCCAGCAGTGAACTACAGGGGATGTATTCACCCCTCCACTTT,CASSELQGMYSPLHF
15,TRBJ1-5,.,.,TRBV27,TGTGCCAGCAGCCAAGGCCCTCCGGGCAATCAGCCCCAGCATTTT,CASSQGPPGNQPQHF
14,TRBJ1-1,.,TRBD1,TRBV28,TGTGCCAGCAGTTGGGGACAGGGGTGGACTGAAGCTTTCTTT,CASSWGQGWTEAFF
14,TRBJ2-7,.,TRBD2,TRBV27,TGTGCCAGCAGTTTGGTAGCGGGAGTAAACGAGCAGTACTTC,CASSLVAGVNEQYF
17,TRBJ1-5,.,TRBD1,TRBV27,TGTGCCAGCAGTTCCCCCTTCGGACAGGGCGGAAATCAGCCCCAGCATTTT,CASSSPFGQGGNQPQHF
12,TRBJ1-5,.,.,TRBV28,TGTGCCAGCAGCCTCCAAACCCCGCCCCAGCATTTT,CASSLQTPPQHF
16,TRBJ1-2,.,.,TRBV28,TGTGCCAGCAGTTTTGGGTCCGGCTTCACTAACTATGGCTACACCTTC,CASSFGSGFTNYGYTF
12,TRBJ1-5,.,.,TRBV6-4,TGTGCCAGCCGGGTAGACAGTAAGCCCCAGCATTTT,CASRVDSKPQHF
16,TRBJ1-5,.,TRBD1,TRBV3-1/TRBV3-2,TGTGCCAGCAGCCAGGGTGGGACAGGGATCAATCAGCCCCAGCATTTT,CASSQGGTGINQPQHF
13,TRBJ1-3,.,.,TRBV11-2,TGTGCCACCAAGGGGTACTCTGGAAACACCATATATTTT,CATKGYSGNTIYF